These 23 T cell receptor beta chains share one sample of origin, sequenced in a study of beta chain features in type 1 diabetes. The investigators reverse transcribed all of the isolated RNA, so they sequenced expressed TCRB transcripts. The method was immunoSEQ multiplex PCR; TCRdb's version includes in-frame clones alone and lacks a portion of them. The sample carries roughly 100,000 clones, roughly 28% recorded once. The study's findings and limits: Moderate yet significant TCRB CDR3 shortening was seen in Type 1 diabetes patients in all four CD4+ subsets.

These receptors' targets are unknown. Input material: central memory CD4+ T cells from blood. The receptor set was obtained from a woman under 30 with type 1 diabetes.

V usage is TRBV30 and J usage is TRBJ1-2; 8 bases are a match to TRBD1. V shed 1 base, J shed 12 bases, and the junction held 4 bases outside the gene matches. This CDR3 is 11 amino acids long. Germline-derived CDR1 and CDR2 are GTSNPN and SVGIG (reference sequence). CDR3 region: CAWSETGENTF. The CDR3 bases are TGTGCCTGGAGTGAGACAGGGGAAAACACCTTC.

The rearrangement joins TRBV30 to TRBJ2-7, with a weak D call TRBD1 (6 bases). The germline V gene encodes CDR1 GTSNPN and CDR2 SVGIG (reference sequence). The V end lost 3 bases, the J end lost 7 bases, and 10 bases lay between the germline ends. CDR3 length equals 11 residues. CDR3 residues: CAWRRTGEQYF. CDR3 DNA: TGTGCCTGGAGGAGAACAGGGGAGCAGTACTTC.

Ten or more counts support this clone. The CDR3 sequence is CASQSSGQPNEKLFF. Here the CDR3 DNA reads TGTGCCAGCCAATCCTCTGGACAGCCTAATGAAAAACTGTTTTTT. The chain carries TRBV6-6 and TRBJ1-4; the D gene is possibly TRBD1 (6 bases). Per the germline V gene, CDR1 is MNHNY and CDR2 is SVGAGI (reference sequence). The CDR3 contains 15 residues. Trimming removed 8 bases at V and 3 bases at J, with 16 bases between.

The V gene is TRBV2, the J gene TRBJ2-1, with TRBD1 matching 11 bases. V shed 5 bases, J shed 6 bases, and the junction held 6 bases outside the gene matches. Germline loops: CDR1 SNHLY, CDR2 FYNNEI. This CDR3 comprises 15 residues. Here the CDR3 DNA reads TGTGCCAGCAGTCCCGGACAGGGGGCCCGCAATGAGCAGTTCTTC. Residues: CASSPGQGARNEQFF.

The table lists this clone with a few counts. The V and J genes are TRBV9 and TRBJ1-1; TRBD1 matches 11 bases. The J segment lost 1 base and the V segment lost 4 bases, leaving 6 bases of the junction unmatched. Germline V lookup: CDR1 SGDLS, CDR2 YYNGEE. This CDR3 spans 16 amino acids. The CDR3 nucleotides read TGTGCCAGCAGCATAGGGACAGGGGGATGGAACACTGAAGCTTTCTTT. Residues: CASSIGTGGWNTEAFF.

The gene calls are TRBV18 and TRBJ2-6, with a possible D match to TRBD2 (6 bases). Germline values: CDR1 KGHSH, CDR2 LQKENI. CDR3 length: 16 residues. Deletions cut 3 bases from V and 0 bases from J, with 9 bases between. The CDR3 sequence is CASSPGLFSGANVLTF. CDR3 in DNA: TGTGCCAGCTCACCGGGACTGTTCTCTGGGGCCAACGTCCTGACTTTC.

The chain recombines TRBV7-8 with TRBJ2-3, with 10 bases that match TRBD2. Germline CDR1 is SGHVS and CDR2 is FQNEAQ. The V gene end was trimmed by 6 bases and the J gene end by 0 bases; junction bases not matched to a gene: 12. There are 18 residues in the CDR3. The DNA of the CDR3 is TGTGCCAGCAGGGCGAACCCACTGACTAGCGGGAGCACAGATACGCAGTATTTT. This encodes CASRANPLTSGSTDTQYF.

The gene calls are TRBV5-1 and TRBJ2-5; tentatively, D is TRBD2 (6 bases). There are 18 residues in the CDR3. V was pared by 3 bases and J by 0 bases, with 21 bases between. The germline V gene encodes CDR1 SGHRS and CDR2 YFSETQ. CDR3 sequence (DNA): TGCGCCAGCAGCTCCTTTGCGGGAAGGGCCCCTTACCAAGAGACCCAGTACTTC. Translated: CASSSFAGRAPYQETQYF.

CDR3 sequence: CASSPRWQGYRNEQFF. The CDR3 nucleotides are TGTGCCAGCAGTCCCCGGTGGCAGGGTTACCGCAATGAGCAGTTCTTC. This chain uses TRBV27 with TRBJ2-1; D possibly corresponds to TRBD1 (5 bases). The germline V gene encodes CDR1 MNHEY and CDR2 SMNVEV (reference sequence). V was cut by 5 bases and J by 6 bases, with 20 bases left in between. The CDR3 spans 16 residues.

The genes are TRBV6-1 and TRBJ2-4; D might be TRBD1 (5 bases). CDR3 length: 15 residues. Germline V gene sequence: CDR1 MNHNS, CDR2 SASEGT. The V gene lost 7 bases and the J gene lost 0 bases, with 13 bases spanning the gap. As DNA, the CDR3 is TGTGCCAGCACCCCCCAGGGAAGAGCCAAAAACATTCAGTACTTC. Its translation is CASTPQGRAKNIQYF.

CDR3 region: CASSLGLAGAVQFF. CDR3 nucleotides: TGTGCCAGCAGTTTGGGGCTCGCGGGAGCGGTGCAGTTCTTC. The rearrangement uses TRBV7-2 and TRBJ2-1; 7 nucleotides match TRBD2. This CDR3 is built from 14 residues. V dropped 6 bases and J dropped 12; count of bases not matched to a gene: 14. The germline gives CDR1 SGHTA, CDR2 FQGNSA.

The CDR3 region is CAWIELSGYTF. The CDR3 nucleotides read TGTGCCTGGATTGAACTTTCGGGCTACACCTTC. The J gene is TRBJ1-2, the V gene TRBV30; D is unresolved. CDR3 size: 11 residues. Germline V gene lookup returns CDR1 GTSNPN and CDR2 SVGIG (reference sequence). Trimming stripped 4 bases from V and 8 bases from J, with 11 bases between. The entire variable domain, with the rest obtained from reference TRBV30 and TRBJ1-2, is as follows: SQTIHQWPATLVQPVGSPLSLECTVEGTSNPNLYWYRQAAGRGLQLLFYSVGIGQISSEVPQNLSASRPQDRQFILSSKKLLLSDSGFYLCAWIELSGYTFGSGTRLTVV.

There are a few counts of this clone. This chain connects TRBV7-9 to TRBJ1-1; possibly TRBD1 for D (6 bases). V was trimmed by 0 bases and J by 10 bases, leaving 6 bases between them. Germline CDR1 is SEHNR and CDR2 is FQNEAQ (reference sequence). This CDR3 region has 11 residues. CDR3 sequence reads: CASSLAGGAFF. DNA of the CDR3: TGTGCCAGCAGCTTAGCAGGGGGAGCTTTCTTT.

This clone turned up a few times. The chain combines TRBV2 with TRBJ1-5; 10 bases agree with TRBD1. Looked up from germline, CDR1 is SNHLY and CDR2 is FYNNEI. The CDR3 covers 15 residues. V gave up 4 bases and J gave up 7 bases; unmatched junction bases: 7. The CDR3 sequence is CASSGLGQGQQPQHF. CDR3 in DNA: TGTGCCAGCAGTGGTTTGGGACAGGGGCAGCAGCCCCAGCATTTT.

This clone was seen a handful of times. The rearrangement joins TRBV6-5 to TRBJ2-7, with D perhaps matching TRBD1 (5 bases). Germline CDR1 is MNHEY and CDR2 is SVGAGI. The V end lost 6 bases, the J end lost 1 base, and 10 bases lay between the germline ends. There are 13 residues in the CDR3. The CDR3 nucleotides are TGTGCCAGCAGCAAACCAGGGTCCTACGAGCAGTACGTC. This sequence encodes CASSKPGSYEQYV.

This clone was recorded a few times. The genes are TRBV10-3 and TRBJ2-3, with 8 bases matching TRBD1. Germline CDR1 is ENHRY and CDR2 is SYGVKD. This CDR3 region has 16 residues. Trimming cost V 6 bases and J 2 bases; bases outside gene matches: 10. The CDR3 nucleotides are TGTGCCATCAGGGACCCCGGACAGGGTATCACAGATACGCAGTATTTT. Translation: CAIRDPGQGITDTQYF.

The rearrangement joins TRBV10-3 to TRBJ2-7, with 8 bases identical to TRBD1. CDR3 size: 13 residues. Unmatched junction bases numbered 6, after V lost 10 bases and J lost 1 base. Germline-derived CDR1 and CDR2 are ENHRY and SYGVKD. The CDR3 loop is CATQTGESYEQYF. In nucleotides, the CDR3 is TGTGCCACCCAGACAGGGGAATCCTACGAGCAGTACTTC.

This clone was observed a few times. The gene calls are TRBV18 and TRBJ1-1; D gene uncertain. The germline CDR1 and CDR2 sequences are KGHSH and LQKENI. The CDR3 has 15 residues. V lost 6 bases and J lost 1, with 15 bases in between. The CDR3 DNA is TGTGCCAGCTCCCCGGAGAAGAGGCCGAACACTGAAGCTTTCTTT. Residues: CASSPEKRPNTEAFF.

This sequence joins TRBV28 and TRBJ2-7; D possibly corresponds to TRBD1 (6 bases). There are 15 residues in the CDR3. Trimming took off 6 bases at V and 2 bases at J, with 17 bases between the two ends. Germline loops: CDR1 MDHEN, CDR2 SYDVKM. CDR3 DNA: TGTGCCAGCAGCCGACCCGGGACAACGACCTACGAGCAGTACTTC. Its translation: CASSRPGTTTYEQYF.

The gene calls are TRBV5-6 and TRBJ1-2; maybe TRBD1 (5 bases). The CDR3 covers 14 residues. The germline V gene has CDR1 SGHDT and CDR2 YYEEEE. V lost 4 bases to trimming and J lost 5 bases, with 15 bases between them. The CDR3 region is CASSDTGLSYGYTF. The CDR3 DNA is TGTGCCAGCAGCGACACGGGACTGTCATATGGCTACACCTTC.

The V and J genes are TRBV15 and TRBJ2-1; TRBD1 matches at 7 bases. Unmatched junction bases numbered 6, after V lost 1 base and J lost 0 bases. Germline V CDR1 and CDR2: LNHNV, YYDKDF (reference sequence). The CDR3 length is 17 residues. In DNA, the CDR3 is TGTGCCACCAGCAGAGGGATAGGGGGCGGCTCCTACAATGAGCAGTTCTTC. Its translation: CATSRGIGGGSYNEQFF.

The chain joins TRBV6-1 to TRBJ1-2; D is unclear. This CDR3 has 15 amino acids. The V gene lost 2 bases and the J gene lost 4 bases, with 14 bases spanning the gap. CDR1 MNHNS and CDR2 SASEGT come from the germline V gene. The CDR3 sequence is CASSELAKLGYGYTF. In DNA form, the CDR3 reads TGTGCCAGCAGTGAATTAGCGAAGTTAGGCTATGGCTACACCTTC.

The genes are TRBV18 and TRBJ2-1, with D perhaps TRBD2 (5 bases). Germline CDR1 reads KGHSH; CDR2 reads LQKENI. The V gene lost 3 bases and the J gene lost 9 bases, with 12 bases spanning the gap. The CDR3 runs to 13 residues. CDR3 loop: CASSPPGSGEQFF. In nucleotides, the CDR3 is TGTGCCAGCTCACCCCCGGGGTCGGGTGAGCAGTTCTTC.